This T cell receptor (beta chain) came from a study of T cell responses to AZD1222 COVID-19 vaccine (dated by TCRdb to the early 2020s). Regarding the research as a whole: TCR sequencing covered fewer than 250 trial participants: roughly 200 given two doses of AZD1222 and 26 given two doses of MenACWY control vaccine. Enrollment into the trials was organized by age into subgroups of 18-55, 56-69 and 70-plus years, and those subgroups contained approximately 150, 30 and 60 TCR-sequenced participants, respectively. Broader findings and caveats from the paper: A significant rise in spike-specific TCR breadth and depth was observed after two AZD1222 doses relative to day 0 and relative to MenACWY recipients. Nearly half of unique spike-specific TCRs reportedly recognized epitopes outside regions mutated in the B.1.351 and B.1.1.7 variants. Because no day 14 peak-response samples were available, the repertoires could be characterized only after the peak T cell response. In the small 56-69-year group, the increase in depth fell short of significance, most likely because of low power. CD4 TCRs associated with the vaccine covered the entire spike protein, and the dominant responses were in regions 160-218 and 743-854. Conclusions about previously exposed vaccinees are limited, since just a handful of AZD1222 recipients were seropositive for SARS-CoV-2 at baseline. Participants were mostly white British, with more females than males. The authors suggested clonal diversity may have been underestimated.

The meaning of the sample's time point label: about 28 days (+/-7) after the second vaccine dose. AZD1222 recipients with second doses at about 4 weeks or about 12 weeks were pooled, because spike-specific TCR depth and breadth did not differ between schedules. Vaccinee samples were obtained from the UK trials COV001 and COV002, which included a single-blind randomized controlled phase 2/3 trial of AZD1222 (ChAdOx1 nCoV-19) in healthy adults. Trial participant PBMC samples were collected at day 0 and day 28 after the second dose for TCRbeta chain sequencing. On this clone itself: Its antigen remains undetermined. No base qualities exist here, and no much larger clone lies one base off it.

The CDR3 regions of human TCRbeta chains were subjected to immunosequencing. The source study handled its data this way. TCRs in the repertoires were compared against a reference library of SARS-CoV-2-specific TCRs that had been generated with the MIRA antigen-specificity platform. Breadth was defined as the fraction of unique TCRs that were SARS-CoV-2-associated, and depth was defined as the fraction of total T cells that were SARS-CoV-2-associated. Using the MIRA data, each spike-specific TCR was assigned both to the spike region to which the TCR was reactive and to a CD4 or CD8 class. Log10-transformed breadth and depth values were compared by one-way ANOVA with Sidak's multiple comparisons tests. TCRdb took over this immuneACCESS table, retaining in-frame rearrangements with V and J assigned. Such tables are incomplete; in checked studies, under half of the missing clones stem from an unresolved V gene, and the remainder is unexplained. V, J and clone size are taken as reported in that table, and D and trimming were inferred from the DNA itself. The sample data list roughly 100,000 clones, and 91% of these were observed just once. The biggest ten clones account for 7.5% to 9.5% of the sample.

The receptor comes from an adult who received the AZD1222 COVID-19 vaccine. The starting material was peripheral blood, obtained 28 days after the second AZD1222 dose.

The CDR3 region has the sequence CASSRDREWYEQYF. At the DNA level, the sequence is TGTGCCAGCAGCCGGGACAGAGAATGGTACGAGCAGTACTTC. The sequence joins TRBV9 to TRBJ2-7; 7 middle bases align to TRBD1. According to the germline V gene, CDR1 reads SGDLS and CDR2 reads YYNGEE. From its cysteine to its phenylalanine, the CDR3 spans 14 amino acids. Only the CDR3 region is kept as DNA, spanning 42 bases read in frame from base 1. At the junction V is shortened by 4 bases and J by 4 bases; bases outside the gene matches: 8.